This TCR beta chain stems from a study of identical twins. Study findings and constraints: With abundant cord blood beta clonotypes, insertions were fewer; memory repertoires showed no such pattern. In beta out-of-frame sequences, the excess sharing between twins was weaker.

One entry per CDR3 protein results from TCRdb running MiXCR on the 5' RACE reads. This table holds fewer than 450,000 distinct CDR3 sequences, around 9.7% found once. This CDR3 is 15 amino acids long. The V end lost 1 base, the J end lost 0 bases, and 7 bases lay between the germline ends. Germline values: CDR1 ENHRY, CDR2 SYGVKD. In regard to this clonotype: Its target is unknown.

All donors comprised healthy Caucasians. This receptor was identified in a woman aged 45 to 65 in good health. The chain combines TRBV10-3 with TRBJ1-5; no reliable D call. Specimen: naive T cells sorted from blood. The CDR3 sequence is CAISEYGDSNQPQHF. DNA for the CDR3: TGTGCCATCAGTGAGTACGGGGATAGCAATCAGCCCCAGCATTTT.